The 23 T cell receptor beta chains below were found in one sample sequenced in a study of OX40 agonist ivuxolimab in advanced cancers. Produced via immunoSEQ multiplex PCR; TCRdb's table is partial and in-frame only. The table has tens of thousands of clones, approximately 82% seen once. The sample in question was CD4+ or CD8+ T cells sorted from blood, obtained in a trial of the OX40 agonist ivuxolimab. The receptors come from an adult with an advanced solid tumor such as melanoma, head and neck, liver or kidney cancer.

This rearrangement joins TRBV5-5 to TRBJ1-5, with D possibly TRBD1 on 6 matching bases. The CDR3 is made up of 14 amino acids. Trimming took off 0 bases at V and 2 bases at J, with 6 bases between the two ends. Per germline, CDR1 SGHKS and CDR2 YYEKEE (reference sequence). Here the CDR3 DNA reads TGTGCCAGCAGCTTGGCAGGGGGCAATCAGCCCCAGCATTTT. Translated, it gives CASSLAGGNQPQHF.

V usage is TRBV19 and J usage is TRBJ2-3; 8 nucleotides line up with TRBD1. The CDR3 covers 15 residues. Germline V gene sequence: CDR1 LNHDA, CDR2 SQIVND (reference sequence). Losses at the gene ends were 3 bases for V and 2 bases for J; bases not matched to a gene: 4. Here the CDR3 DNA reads TGTGCCAGTAGTATGGGGGACAGGTTCACAGATACGCAGTATTTT. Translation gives CASSMGDRFTDTQYF.

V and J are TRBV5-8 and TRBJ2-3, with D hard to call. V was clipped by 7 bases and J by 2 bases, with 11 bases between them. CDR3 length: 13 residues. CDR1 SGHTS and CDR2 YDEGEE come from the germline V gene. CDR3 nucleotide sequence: TGTGCCAGCTCCGCCCGCGCCACAGATACGCAGTATTTT. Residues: CASSARATDTQYF.

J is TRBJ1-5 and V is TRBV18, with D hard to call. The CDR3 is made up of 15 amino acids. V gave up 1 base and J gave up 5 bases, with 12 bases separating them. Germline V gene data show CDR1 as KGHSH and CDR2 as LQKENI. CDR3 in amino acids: CASSPLHDRDQPQHF. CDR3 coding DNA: TGTGCCAGCTCACCACTCCACGATCGGGATCAGCCCCAGCATTTT.

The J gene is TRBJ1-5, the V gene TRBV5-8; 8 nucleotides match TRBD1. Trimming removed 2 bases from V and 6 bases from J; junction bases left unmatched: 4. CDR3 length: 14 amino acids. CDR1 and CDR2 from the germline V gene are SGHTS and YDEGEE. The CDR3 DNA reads TGTGCCAGCAGCTTCCAGGGGGCTGGTCAGCCCCAGCATTTT. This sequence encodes CASSFQGAGQPQHF.

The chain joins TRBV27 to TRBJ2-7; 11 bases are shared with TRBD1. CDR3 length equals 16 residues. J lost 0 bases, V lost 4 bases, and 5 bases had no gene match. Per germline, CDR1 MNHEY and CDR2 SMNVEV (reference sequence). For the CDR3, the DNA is TGTGCCAGCAGTTGGACCGGGACAGGGGGCTCCTACGAGCAGTACTTC. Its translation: CASSWTGTGGSYEQYF.

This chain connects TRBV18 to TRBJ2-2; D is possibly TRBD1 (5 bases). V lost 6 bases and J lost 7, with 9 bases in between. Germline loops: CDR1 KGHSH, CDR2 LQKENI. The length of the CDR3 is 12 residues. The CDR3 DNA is TGTGCCAGCTCCCACAGGAACGGGGAGCTGTTTTTT. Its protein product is CASSHRNGELFF. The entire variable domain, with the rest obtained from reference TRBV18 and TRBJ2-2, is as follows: NAGVMQNPRHLVRRRGQEARLRCSPMKGHSHVYWYRQLPEEGLKFMVYLQKENIIDESGMPKERFSAEFPKEGPSILRIQQVVRGDSAAYFCASSHRNGELFFGEGSRLTVL.

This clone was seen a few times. CDR3: CASSPGLPQETQYF. CDR3 DNA sequence: TGCGCCAGCAGCCCGGGACTACCTCAAGAGACCCAGTACTTC. This chain uses TRBV5-1 with TRBJ2-5; 7 positions agree with TRBD2. The V segment lost 4 bases and the J segment 2 bases; nucleotides outside the gene matches: 5. This CDR3 comprises 14 residues. Germline assignment: CDR1 SGHRS and CDR2 YFSETQ.

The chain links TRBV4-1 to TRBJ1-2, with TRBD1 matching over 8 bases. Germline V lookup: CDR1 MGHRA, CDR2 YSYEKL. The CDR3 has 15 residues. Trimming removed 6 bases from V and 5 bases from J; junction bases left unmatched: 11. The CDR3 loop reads CASRPLTGGIYGYTF. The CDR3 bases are TGCGCCAGCAGACCCCTCACAGGGGGGATTTATGGCTACACCTTC.

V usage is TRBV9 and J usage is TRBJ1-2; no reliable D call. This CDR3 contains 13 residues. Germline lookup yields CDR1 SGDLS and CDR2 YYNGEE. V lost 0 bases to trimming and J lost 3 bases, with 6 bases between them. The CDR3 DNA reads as TGTGCCAGCAGCGTAGAAGGGTACTATGGCTACACCTTC. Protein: CASSVEGYYGYTF.

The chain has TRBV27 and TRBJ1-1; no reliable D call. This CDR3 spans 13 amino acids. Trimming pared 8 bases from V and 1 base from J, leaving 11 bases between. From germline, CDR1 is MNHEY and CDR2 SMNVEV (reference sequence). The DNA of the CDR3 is TGTGCCAGCCAGTGGAACTGGAACACTGAAGCTTTCTTT. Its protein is CASQWNWNTEAFF.

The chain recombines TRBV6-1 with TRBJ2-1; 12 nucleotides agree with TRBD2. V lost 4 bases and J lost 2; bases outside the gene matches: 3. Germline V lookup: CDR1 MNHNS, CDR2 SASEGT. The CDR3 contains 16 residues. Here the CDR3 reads CASSVLAGGTYNEQFF. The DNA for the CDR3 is TGTGCCAGCAGTGTACTAGCGGGGGGAACCTACAATGAGCAGTTCTTC.

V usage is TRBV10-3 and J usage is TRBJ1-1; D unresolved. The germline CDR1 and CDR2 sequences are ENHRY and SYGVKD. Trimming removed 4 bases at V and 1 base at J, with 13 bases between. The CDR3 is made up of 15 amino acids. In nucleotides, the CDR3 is TGTGCCATCAGTGGGGCGAGGGATGGGAACACTGAAGCTTTCTTT. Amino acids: CAISGARDGNTEAFF.

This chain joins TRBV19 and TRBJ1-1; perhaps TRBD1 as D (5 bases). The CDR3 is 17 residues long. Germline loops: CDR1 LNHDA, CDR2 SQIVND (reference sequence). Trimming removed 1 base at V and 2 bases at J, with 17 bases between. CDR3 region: CASSIGIDEGSNTEAFF. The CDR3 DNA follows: TGTGCCAGTAGTATAGGAATTGACGAGGGGAGTAACACTGAAGCTTTCTTT.

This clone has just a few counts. The CDR3 loop reads CASSLTSYIQYF. The CDR3 DNA follows: TGTGCCAGCAGCTTGACATCATACATTCAGTACTTC. V and J are TRBV5-6 and TRBJ2-4; unclear D gene. Germline values: CDR1 SGHDT, CDR2 YYEEEE. V gave up 1 base and J gave up 8 bases, with 7 bases separating them. CDR3 length equals 12 residues.

CDR3 loop: CAIGLGGENYGYTF. CDR3 bases: TGTGCCATCGGGCTTGGGGGGGAAAACTATGGCTACACCTTC. This sequence joins TRBV10-3 and TRBJ1-2; possible D gene TRBD1, 5 bases. V was trimmed by 8 bases and J by 2 bases, leaving 15 bases between them. The CDR3 has 14 amino acids. Germline loops: CDR1 ENHRY, CDR2 SYGVKD.

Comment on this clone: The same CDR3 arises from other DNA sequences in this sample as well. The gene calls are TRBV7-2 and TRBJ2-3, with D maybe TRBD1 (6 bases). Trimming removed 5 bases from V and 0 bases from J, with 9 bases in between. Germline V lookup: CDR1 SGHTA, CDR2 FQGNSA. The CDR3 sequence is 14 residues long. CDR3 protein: CASSRGQSTDTQYF. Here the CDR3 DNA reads TGTGCCAGCAGCCGCGGACAGAGCACAGATACGCAGTATTTT.

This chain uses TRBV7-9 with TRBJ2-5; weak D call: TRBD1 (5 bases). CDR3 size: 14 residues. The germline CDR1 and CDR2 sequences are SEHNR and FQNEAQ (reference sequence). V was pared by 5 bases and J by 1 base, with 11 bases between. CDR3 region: CASSVDSSQETQYF. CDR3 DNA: TGTGCCAGCAGCGTTGACAGTAGCCAAGAGACCCAGTACTTC.

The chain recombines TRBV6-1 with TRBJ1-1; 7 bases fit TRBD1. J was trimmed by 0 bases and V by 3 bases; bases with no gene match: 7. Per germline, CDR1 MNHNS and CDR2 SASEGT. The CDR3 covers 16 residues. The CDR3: CASSEPQGWVNTEAFF. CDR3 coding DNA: TGTGCCAGCAGTGAGCCACAGGGGTGGGTGAACACTGAAGCTTTCTTT.

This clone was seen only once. This CDR3 reads CASSQFRTETQYF. CDR3 nucleotide sequence: TGCGCCAGCAGCCAATTTAGGACAGAGACCCAGTACTTC. V usage is TRBV4-1 and J usage is TRBJ2-5; D is uncertain. Germline V CDR1 and CDR2: MGHRA, YSYEKL. This CDR3 contains 13 residues. Between the trimmed V and J ends, which lost 2 bases and 4 bases, there was a span of 8 bases.

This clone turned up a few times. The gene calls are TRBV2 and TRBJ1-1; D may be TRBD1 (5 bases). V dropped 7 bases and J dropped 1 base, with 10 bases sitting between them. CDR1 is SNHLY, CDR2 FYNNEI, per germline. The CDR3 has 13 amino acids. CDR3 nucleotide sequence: TGTGCCAGCATCCTCGACAGGAACACTGAAGCTTTCTTT. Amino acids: CASILDRNTEAFF.

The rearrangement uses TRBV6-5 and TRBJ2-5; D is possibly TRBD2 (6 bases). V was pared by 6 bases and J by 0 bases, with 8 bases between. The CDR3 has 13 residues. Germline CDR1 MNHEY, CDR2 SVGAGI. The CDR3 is CASREGYQETQYF. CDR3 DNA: TGTGCCAGCAGGGAGGGTTACCAAGAGACCCAGTACTTC.

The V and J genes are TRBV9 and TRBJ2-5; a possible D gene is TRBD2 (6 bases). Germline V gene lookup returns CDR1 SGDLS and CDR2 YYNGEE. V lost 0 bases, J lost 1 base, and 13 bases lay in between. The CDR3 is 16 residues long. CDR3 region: CASSVDDGGIQETQYF. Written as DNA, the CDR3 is TGTGCCAGCAGCGTAGACGACGGGGGAATCCAAGAGACCCAGTACTTC.